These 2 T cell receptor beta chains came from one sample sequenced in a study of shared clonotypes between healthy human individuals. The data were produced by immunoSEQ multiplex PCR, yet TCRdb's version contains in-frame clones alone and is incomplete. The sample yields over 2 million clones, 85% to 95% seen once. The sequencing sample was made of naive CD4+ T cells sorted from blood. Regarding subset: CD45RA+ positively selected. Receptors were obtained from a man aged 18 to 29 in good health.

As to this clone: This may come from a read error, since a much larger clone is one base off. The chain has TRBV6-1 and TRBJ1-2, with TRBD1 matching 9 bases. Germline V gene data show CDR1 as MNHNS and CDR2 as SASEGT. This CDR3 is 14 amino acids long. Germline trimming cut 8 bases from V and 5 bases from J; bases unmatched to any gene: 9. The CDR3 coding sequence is TGTGCCAGCGGAGGGACCGGGACAGGGTATGGCTACACCTTC. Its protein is CASGGTGTGYGYTF.

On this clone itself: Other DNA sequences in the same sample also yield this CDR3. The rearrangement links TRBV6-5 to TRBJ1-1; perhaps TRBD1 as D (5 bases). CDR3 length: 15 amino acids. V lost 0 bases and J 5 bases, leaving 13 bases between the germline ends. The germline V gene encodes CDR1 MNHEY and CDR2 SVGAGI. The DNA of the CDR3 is TGTGCCAGCAGTTACTCGAGGCAGGGAAGGACTGAAGCTTTCTTT. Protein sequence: CASSYSRQGRTEAFF.